The clone carrying this T cell receptor beta chain was recorded once. Only in-frame clones appear in the TCRdb table, and some are missing; sequencing was by immunoSEQ multiplex PCR. Found here are roughly 2.2 million clones, 85% to 95% of them singletons; the top ten hold 0.39%. This entry comes from a study of shared clonotypes between healthy human individuals. Losses at the gene ends were 7 bases for V and 4 bases for J; bases not matched to a gene: 16. The length of the CDR3 is 19 residues. Germline V lookup: CDR1 MDHEN, CDR2 SYDVKM. The J gene is TRBJ2-7, the V gene TRBV28; 16 bases are shared with TRBD2. The specimen sequenced was naive CD4+ T cells from PBMCs. Subset reported: CD45RA+ positively selected. This TCR was recovered from a man between 18 and 35 years old in good health. Some clones in this sample may be carry-over from other donors' samples. For the CDR3, the DNA is TGTGCCAGCACATCAACGCCGGGACTAGCGGGAGGGCCTAGGTACGAGCAGTACTTC. This codes for CASTSTPGLAGGPRYEQYF. Using reference TRBV28 and TRBJ2-7 for the parts outside the CDR3, the full variable domain is DVKVTQSSRYLVKRTGEKVFLECVQDMDHENMFWYRQDPGLGLRLIYFSYDVKMKEKGDIPEGYSVSREKKERFSLILESASTNQTSMYLCASTSTPGLAGGPRYEQYFGPGTRLTVT.